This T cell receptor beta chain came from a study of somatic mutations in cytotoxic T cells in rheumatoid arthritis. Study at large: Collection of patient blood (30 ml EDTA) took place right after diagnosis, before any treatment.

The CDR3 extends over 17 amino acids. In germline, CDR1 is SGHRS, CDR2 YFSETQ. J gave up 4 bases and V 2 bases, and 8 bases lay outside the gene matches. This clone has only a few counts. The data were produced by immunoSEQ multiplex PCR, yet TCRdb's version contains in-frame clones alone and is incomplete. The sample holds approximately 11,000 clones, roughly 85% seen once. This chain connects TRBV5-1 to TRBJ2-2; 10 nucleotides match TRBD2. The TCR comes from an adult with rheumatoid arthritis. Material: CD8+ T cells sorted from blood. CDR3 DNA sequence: TGCGCCAGCAGCTTCCTAGTCCTAGCGGGGGTCACCGGGGAGCTGTTTTTT. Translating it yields CASSFLVLAGVTGELFF.